A single sample gave rise to the 18 T cell receptor beta chains below, sequenced in a study of regulatory T cells in long-lasting Graves disease. As to time point: newly diagnosed GD, antithyroid drugs for less than 3 months. Construction of the TCR library relied on RNA isolated from PBMCs. Arm-PCR with iRepertoire HTBI primers amplified the CDR3 regions for these TCR beta libraries. TCRdb independently ran MiXCR on the multiplex PCR reads; one entry per CDR3 protein. The sample lists fewer than 550,000 distinct CDR3 sequences; roughly 15% were seen once. These data were also filed under a second study, of T cells in Graves' hyperthyroidism and ophthalmopathy.

Specimen: peripheral blood mononuclear cells (PBMCs), collected at new diagnosis, from a patient treated with antithyroid drugs. The receptors come from a woman aged 18-35 years with Graves disease.

This clonotype was recorded a few times. The genes are TRBV5-1 and TRBJ2-1, with 12 bases identical to TRBD2. This CDR3 spans 19 amino acids. CDR1 is SGHRS, CDR2 YFSETQ, per germline. The junction had 19 bases not matched to a gene; V was cut back by 6 bases and J by 6 bases. The CDR3 coding sequence is TGCGCCAGCACCGCATCCCGAGGTACCGGGACTAGCGGGCCCAATGAGCAGTTCTTC. Translated: CASTASRGTGTSGPNEQFF.

The V call is TRBV9, the J call TRBJ2-1; no clear D. Trimming took off 0 bases at V and 7 bases at J, with 8 bases between the two ends. CDR1 SGDLS and CDR2 YYNGEE come from the germline V gene. The CDR3 has 13 amino acids. This CDR3 is CASSVAAGNEQFF. In nucleotides, the CDR3 is TGTGCCAGCAGCGTAGCTGCCGGGAATGAGCAGTTCTTC.

As regards this clonotype: With only one base between it and a far larger clone, this is likely a read error. This rearrangement joins TRBV3-1 to TRBJ1-5; D is undetermined. Germline values: CDR1 LGHDT, CDR2 YNNKEL (reference sequence). The CDR3 sequence is 12 residues long. Here the CDR3 DNA reads TGTGCCAGCAGCTTAAGCAATCGGCCCCAGCATTTT. This codes for CASSLSNRPQHF.

The V call is TRBV7-8, the J call TRBJ2-7; 10 bases fit TRBD1. V lost 4 bases and J lost 3; bases outside the gene matches: 3. This CDR3 comprises 14 residues. Per germline, CDR1 SGHVS and CDR2 FQNEAQ. The CDR3 reads CASSWGDRGYEQYF. In DNA, the CDR3 is TGTGCCAGCAGCTGGGGGGACAGGGGCTACGAGCAGTACTTC.

At least ten counts were recorded for this clonotype. The gene calls are TRBV2 and TRBJ1-2, with no clear D. CDR1 is SNHLY, CDR2 FYNNEI, per germline. There are 15 residues in the CDR3. Trimming left V 1 base short and J 1 base short, with 10 bases between. CDR3 protein: CASSEGQHFNYGYTF. The CDR3 DNA reads TGTGCCAGCAGTGAAGGGCAGCATTTTAACTATGGCTACACCTTC.

This clonotype was found a few times. V is TRBV4-1 and J is TRBJ2-5; 11 positions match TRBD2. The CDR3 extends over 15 amino acids. Germline V lookup: CDR1 MGHRA, CDR2 YSYEKL. V lost 6 bases, J lost 4 bases, and 7 bases stayed unmatched. CDR3: CASRELAGASETQYF. The CDR3 region has the DNA TGCGCCAGCAGGGAACTAGCGGGAGCCTCAGAGACCCAGTACTTC.

This clonotype appeared many times. The chain combines TRBV28 with TRBJ2-7; 11 bases agree with TRBD1. The J segment lost 7 bases and the V segment lost 3 bases, leaving 8 bases of the junction unmatched. The CDR3 extends over 15 amino acids. Looked up from germline, CDR1 is MDHEN and CDR2 is SYDVKM. Here the CDR3 DNA reads TGTGCCAGCAGTTTTTCCGGACAGGGGGCGCGGGAGCAGTACTTC. This encodes CASSFSGQGAREQYF.

This clonotype occurred many times. The chain employs TRBV29-1 and TRBJ2-1, with TRBD2 matching 8 bases. Germline CDR1 is SQVTM and CDR2 is ANQGSEA. The CDR3 is 12 residues long. Germline trimming cut 4 bases from V and 6 bases from J; bases unmatched to any gene: 2. The CDR3 DNA sequence: TGCAGCGTTGGACTAGCGAGCAATGAGCAGTTCTTC. Translation: CSVGLASNEQFF.

This clonotype was seen ten or more times. The chain employs TRBV3-1 and TRBJ1-1; a possible D gene is TRBD1 (5 bases). Germline V gives CDR1 LGHDT, CDR2 YNNKEL (reference sequence). The CDR3 is 13 residues long. Trimming removed 1 base at V and 6 bases at J, with 9 bases between. The CDR3 is CASSQGDVAEAFF. The CDR3, as DNA: TGTGCCAGCAGCCAAGGGGACGTCGCTGAAGCTTTCTTT.

The chain recombines TRBV20-1 with TRBJ2-1; 8 bases map to TRBD2. The germline V gene encodes CDR1 DFQATT and CDR2 SNEGSKA (reference sequence). V lost 4 bases and J lost 10; bases outside the gene matches: 21. CDR3 length equals 17 residues. DNA for the CDR3: TGCAGTGCTACTATTCGGGCGGGTAGCGGGACGTTCTACGAGCAGTTCTTC. Its protein is CSATIRAGSGTFYEQFF.

The rearrangement links TRBV6-2 or TRBV6-3 to TRBJ2-4; 9 nucleotides agree with TRBD2. The CDR3 length is 14 residues. From germline, CDR1 is MNHEY and CDR2 SVGEGT. Trimming at V came to 6 bases and at J to 4 bases, leaving 4 bases not matched to a gene. CDR3 protein: CASSRLAEKNIQYF. The CDR3 nucleotides are TGTGCCAGCAGCCGACTAGCGGAAAAAAACATTCAGTACTTC.

V and J are TRBV5-1 and TRBJ2-1; possible D gene TRBD2, 5 bases. Germline CDR1 reads SGHRS; CDR2 reads YFSETQ. Trimming shortened V by 0 bases and J by 15 bases, and 16 bases separated the two germline ends. There are 13 residues in the CDR3. The DNA of the CDR3 is TGCGCCAGCAGCTTGGCCAACAGACGCGGACTGTTCTTC. Translating it yields CASSLANRRGLFF.

V gene TRBV7-6 combines with J gene TRBJ2-7; TRBD1 agrees at 10 bases. CDR1 and CDR2 from the germline V gene are SGHVS and FNYEAQ. Trimming at V came to 5 bases and at J to 2 bases, leaving 6 bases not matched to a gene. The CDR3 consists of 15 residues. The CDR3 DNA follows: TGTGCCAGCAGCATCGGGACAGGGGCCGCCTACGAGCAGTACTTC. This translates into CASSIGTGAAYEQYF.

As concerns this clonotype: This may be a read error, as it is one base from a much larger clone. This chain links TRBV11-2 with TRBJ2-7; 12 bases are a match to TRBD1. Losses at the gene ends were 6 bases for V and 7 bases for J; bases not matched to a gene: 4. Germline V gene data show CDR1 as SGHAT and CDR2 as FQNNGV. The CDR3 runs 13 residues. In nucleotides, the CDR3 is TGTGCCAGCAGGGGACAGGGGGCTCCGGAGCAGTACTTC. Protein: CASRGQGAPEQYF.

This clonotype showed up many times. V gene TRBV3-1 combines with J gene TRBJ1-1, with D maybe TRBD1 (5 bases). The V gene's germline CDR1 is LGHDT and CDR2 YNNKEL (reference sequence). Trimming cost V 0 bases and J 1 base, with 9 bases left between them. This CDR3 comprises 15 residues. The CDR3 region is CASSQERQGNTEAFF. The CDR3 region has the DNA TGTGCCAGCAGCCAAGAAAGGCAGGGGAACACTGAAGCTTTCTTT. The complete variable domain, with remaining parts taken from reference TRBV3-1 and TRBJ1-1, reads DTAVSQTPKYLVTQMGNDKSIKCEQNLGHDTMYWYKQDSKKFLKIMFSYNNKELIINETVPNRFSPKSPDKAHLNLHINSLELGDSAVYFCASSQERQGNTEAFFGQGTRLTVV.

This clonotype was picked up many times. V and J are TRBV19 and TRBJ2-7; TRBD1 matches at 11 bases. J was trimmed by 4 bases and V by 4 bases; bases with no gene match: 9. CDR1 LNHDA and CDR2 SQIVND come from the germline V gene (reference sequence). This CDR3 spans 16 amino acids. For the CDR3, the DNA is TGTGCCAGTAGTAACTCCGGGACAGGGGGGTTTTACGAGCAGTACTTC. Translating it yields CASSNSGTGGFYEQYF.

In its sample, this clonotype was seen many times. At one of its ends the junction is not consistent with the germline gene, which may arise from a read error. The chain carries TRBV28 and TRBJ2-3; 15 nucleotides line up with TRBD2. This CDR3 comprises 16 residues. Germline V gene data show CDR1 as MDHEN and CDR2 as SYDVKM. CDR3 protein: CASSSGLAGGADTQYF. CDR3 DNA: TGCGCCAGCAGCTCGGGACTAGCGGGAGGAGCAGATACGCAGTATTTT.

For this clonotype: This may come from a read error, since a much larger clone is one base off. The chain has TRBV27 and TRBJ2-1, with TRBD2 as a possible D gene (5 bases). The CDR3 covers 15 residues. Trimming removed 3 bases from V and 10 bases from J, with 19 bases in between. Germline assignment: CDR1 MNHEY and CDR2 SMNVEV (reference sequence). The CDR3 here is CASSFDRSSSYEQFF. CDR3 DNA sequence: TGTGCCAGCAGTTTTGACCGTTCTAGCTCCTACGAGCAGTTCTTC.